One and the same sample provided the 13 T cell receptor beta chains below, sequenced in a study of T cells in women clearing cervical HPV infection. TCRdb keeps only in-frame clones here, not all; method: immunoSEQ multiplex PCR. This sample's clone table lists tens of thousands of clones. Material for sequencing was blood buffy coat. These receptors all come from a woman between 18 and 69 years old with a cervical HPV16 infection that either progressed to CIN3+ or cleared (not recorded which).

A note on this clone: Read coverage stops 3 residues before the CDR3 terminus; the germline J gene supplies the remainder. V usage is TRBV5-4 and J usage is TRBJ2-1; 13 bases agree with TRBD2. This CDR3 comprises 15 residues. In germline, CDR1 is SGHNT, CDR2 YYREEE (reference sequence). The ends lost 2 bases at V and 9 bases at J; junction bases unmatched: 5. The chain's CDR3 is CASSFGLAGVSEQFF. The part of the CDR3 DNA that was read is TGTGCCAGCAGCTTTGGACTAGCGGGAGTGAGTGAG.

CDR3 DNA (partial): TGTGCCTGGACTCTGAGGACTTGGGAGCGGGACAATGAG. The encoded protein is CAWTLRTWERDNE. The complete CDR3 protein is CAWTLRTWERDNEQFF. J is TRBJ2-1 and V is TRBV30; the D gene is possibly TRBD2 (6 bases). The read is 3 residues too short to cover the CDR3 end, so that end is filled in from the germline J gene. The CDR3 is made up of 16 amino acids. V was clipped by 4 bases and J by 5 bases, with 21 bases between them. Germline assignment: CDR1 GTSNPN and CDR2 SVGIG (reference sequence).

With regard to this clone: From the germline J gene comes the end of the CDR3, since the read stops 3 residues before it. The rearrangement uses TRBV7-6 and TRBJ1-2, with D possibly matching TRBD1 (5 bases). Germline CDR1 reads SGHVS; CDR2 reads FNYEAQ. The CDR3 extends over 14 amino acids. V was clipped by 10 bases and J by 2 bases, with 17 bases between them. The CDR3 sequence is CATRPTPGNYGYTF. The CDR3 DNA, read in part, is TGTGCCACCAGACCTACTCCAGGGAACTATGGC.

To note about this clone: Germline is not matched at one junction end, which may reflect a read error. The read halts 3 residues ahead of the CDR3 end, with the missing end drawn from the germline J gene. The same CDR3 arises from other DNA sequences in this sample as well. The rearrangement uses TRBV13 and TRBJ1-3; 8 bases align to TRBD1. Germline assignment: CDR1 PRHDT and CDR2 FYEKMQ (reference sequence). This CDR3 spans 13 amino acids. CDR3 amino acids: CASSYRGGNTIYF. The covered CDR3 bases are TGTGCCAGCAGTTACAGGGGGGGAAACACA.

On this clone itself: The sequenced fragment ends 3 residues before the CDR3 boundary, so the rest is inferred from the germline J gene. The chain combines TRBV30 with TRBJ2-4; the match to TRBD2 covers 13 bases. Germline lookup yields CDR1 GTSNPN and CDR2 SVGIG (reference sequence). The CDR3 sequence is 12 residues long. The sequenced part of the CDR3 DNA is TGTGCCTGGAGACTAGCGGGGGGGCCT. It encodes CAWRLAGGP. The complete CDR3 reads CAWRLAGGPQYF.

About this clone itself: Read data end 3 residues before the CDR3 end; the end is taken from the germline J gene. The chain uses TRBV29-1 and TRBJ2-3; maybe TRBD2 (5 bases). Trimming took 1 base from V and 6 from J, leaving 8 bases between them. The CDR3 has 12 amino acids. Germline V gene sequence: CDR1 SQVTM, CDR2 ANQGSEA. CDR3: CSVEGLQDTQYF. Incomplete CDR3 DNA: TGCAGCGTTGAAGGACTACAGGATACG.

As to this clone: The read falls 3 residues short of the CDR3 end, and the missing part is taken from the germline J gene. The rearrangement links TRBV20-1 to TRBJ2-4; D remains ambiguous. The CDR3 spans 19 residues. V lost 1 base and J lost 0, with 22 bases in between. The germline V gene encodes CDR1 DFQATT and CDR2 SNEGSKA (reference sequence). Incomplete CDR3 DNA: TGCAGTGCTAGAGTTGGATGGGCTGACCCGAAACTAGCCAAAAACATT. Translating gives CSARVGWADPKLAKNI. The full CDR3 reads CSARVGWADPKLAKNIQYF.

Notes on this clone: The read ends 3 residues shy of where the CDR3 ends; the end is completed using the germline J gene. The chain recombines TRBV9 with TRBJ1-1; D not resolved. Trimming took 0 bases from V and 1 from J, leaving 7 bases between them. Germline V lookup: CDR1 SGDLS, CDR2 YYNGEE. The CDR3 sequence is 14 residues long. The CDR3 sequence is CASSVAAANTEAFF. CDR3 bases read: TGTGCCAGCAGCGTAGCGGCGGCGAACACTGAA.

Details on this clone: The sequenced fragment ends 3 residues before the CDR3 boundary, so the rest is inferred from the germline J gene. The gene calls are TRBV10-3 and TRBJ1-2; possibly TRBD1 for D (5 bases). The CDR3 is 15 residues long. Germline V gene lookup returns CDR1 ENHRY and CDR2 SYGVKD. The CDR3 protein is CAISSDGGSYNDYTF. The sequenced CDR3 bases are TGTGCCATCAGTTCAGACGGGGGTTCCTACAATGAC.

Worth noting for this clone: The CDR3 is cut off 3 residues early in the read; its end comes from the germline J gene. The chain has TRBV5-1 and TRBJ2-3, with D unresolved. Germline lookup yields CDR1 SGHRS and CDR2 YFSETQ. V lost 2 bases, J lost 4 bases, and 11 bases lay in between. CDR3 size: 14 residues. The CDR3 here is CASSFEGPADTQYF. The DNA read from the CDR3 is TGCGCCAGCAGCTTTGAAGGGCCCGCAGATACG.

On this clone itself: Read sequence stops 3 residues before the CDR3 end, and the germline J gene provides the missing end. The V call is TRBV5-1, the J call TRBJ1-4, with 8 bases identical to TRBD1. CDR3 size: 16 residues. The V gene's germline CDR1 is SGHRS and CDR2 YFSETQ. Losses at the gene ends were 0 bases for V and 8 bases for J; bases not matched to a gene: 9. The CDR3 loop is CASSLGPGGGTEKLFF. Partial CDR3 DNA: TGCGCCAGCAGCTTGGGCCCAGGGGGCGGTACGGAAAAA.

About this clone itself: The read ends 3 residues before the CDR3 terminus; that terminus is restored from the germline J gene. The chain links TRBV11-2 to TRBJ2-1; maybe TRBD1 (6 bases). V lost 5 bases, J lost 5 bases, and 16 bases lay in between. Germline CDR1 SGHAT, CDR2 FQNNGV. The CDR3 sequence is 15 residues long. CDR3: CASSPDAGAHNEQFF. CDR3 DNA, as far as it was read: TGTGCCAGCAGCCCGGACGCAGGGGCCCACAATGAG.

With respect to this clone: The CDR3 extends 3 residues past the end of the read, so its final part is completed from the germline J gene. This chain links TRBV19 with TRBJ1-2; 9 bases fit TRBD1. With 5 bases clipped from V and 5 bases from J, the junction kept 6 bases outside the gene matches. Germline CDR1 is LNHDA and CDR2 is SQIVND (reference sequence). The CDR3 spans 14 residues. The sequenced CDR3 bases are TGTGCCAGTAGTCGACACGGGACAGGGTATGGC. Amino acids: CASSRHGTGYG. The full CDR3 protein reads CASSRHGTGYGYTF.